This T cell receptor beta chain was found in a study of blood T cell repertoires in COVID-19. The wider study: Acute and convalescent COVID-19 samples came from the United States, Italy and Spain. The cDNA or gDNA used as material had been derived from T cells, B-cell-depleted T cells, or PBMCs.

Original processing notes: Nucleated cell counts were estimated from reference gene primer amplification. Sequencing was performed with immunoSEQ multiplex PCR; in TCRdb, only in-frame clones are kept and a portion is missing. The DNA gave D and trimming, while V, J and clone size come from that table. The data contain fewer than 200,000 clones, roughly 91% of them singletons. This clonotype was obtained from a man between 50 and 59 years old who had recovered from COVID-19. The sequenced sample was peripheral blood.

CDR3 in amino acids: CASSIPRGRTIYF. The DNA for the CDR3 is TGCGCCAGCAGTATCCCACGGGGAAGAACCATATATTTT. V usage is TRBV23-1 and J usage is TRBJ1-3, with no clear D. TRBV23-1 is treated as an ORF (open reading frame) with a function not yet certain. CDR3 length equals 13 residues. V lost 5 bases and J 10 bases, leaving 15 bases between the germline ends.